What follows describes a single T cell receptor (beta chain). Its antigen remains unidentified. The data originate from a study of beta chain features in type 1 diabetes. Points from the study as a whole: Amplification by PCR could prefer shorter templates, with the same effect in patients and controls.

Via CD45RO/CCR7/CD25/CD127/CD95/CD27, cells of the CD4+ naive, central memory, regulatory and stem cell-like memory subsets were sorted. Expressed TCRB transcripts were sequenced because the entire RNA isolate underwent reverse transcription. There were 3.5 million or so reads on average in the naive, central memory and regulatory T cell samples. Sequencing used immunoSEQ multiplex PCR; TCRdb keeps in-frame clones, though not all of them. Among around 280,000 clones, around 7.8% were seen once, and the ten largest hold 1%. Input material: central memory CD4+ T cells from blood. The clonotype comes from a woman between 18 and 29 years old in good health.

The CDR3 loop reads CASSLGPLTGELFF. CDR3 bases: TGTGCCAGCAGCTTGGGGCCCCTCACCGGGGAGCTGTTTTTT. The gene calls are TRBV4-2 and TRBJ2-2; D perhaps matches TRBD1 (5 bases). From germline, CDR1 is LGHNA and CDR2 YNFKEQ. Trimming removed 5 bases from V and 4 bases from J, with 11 bases in between. This CDR3 is built from 14 residues.